Described below is a single TCR beta chain sequence and its context. This specimen belongs to a study of early T cells in non-severe SARS-CoV-2 infection. CDR1 is MNHNS, CDR2 SASEGT, per germline. Trimming shortened V by 3 bases and J by 4 bases, and 7 bases separated the two germline ends. The CDR3 length is 12 residues. Each CDR3 protein gets one entry after TCRdb re-called the 5' RACE reads with MiXCR. The sample carries tens of thousands of distinct CDR3 sequences, approximately 13% recorded once. This TCR derives from an adult who was a healthcare worker with PCR-confirmed SARS-CoV-2 infection or an uninfected control (not recorded which). This rearrangement joins TRBV6-1 to TRBJ2-7; D gene unclear. The sample here was whole blood, taken at baseline. The CDR3 region is CASSDAGYEQYF. In nucleotides, the CDR3 is TGTGCCAGCAGTGACGCTGGTTACGAGCAGTACTTC.